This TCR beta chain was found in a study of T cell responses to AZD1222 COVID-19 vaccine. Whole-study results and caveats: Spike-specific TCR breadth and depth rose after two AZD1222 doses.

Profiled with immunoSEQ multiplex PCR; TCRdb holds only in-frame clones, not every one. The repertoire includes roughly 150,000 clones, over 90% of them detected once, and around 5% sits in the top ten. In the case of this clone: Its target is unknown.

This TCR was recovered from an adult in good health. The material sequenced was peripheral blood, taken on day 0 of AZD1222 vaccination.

The CDR3 region is CASSGGGGQPQHF. The CDR3 bases are TGTGCCAGTAGTGGAGGGGGTGGTCAGCCCCAGCATTTT. The rearrangement joins TRBV19 to TRBJ1-5; D may be TRBD1 (6 bases). Germline V gives CDR1 LNHDA, CDR2 SQIVND (reference sequence). The V gene lost 5 bases and the J gene lost 6 bases, with 11 bases spanning the gap. The length of the CDR3 is 13 residues.